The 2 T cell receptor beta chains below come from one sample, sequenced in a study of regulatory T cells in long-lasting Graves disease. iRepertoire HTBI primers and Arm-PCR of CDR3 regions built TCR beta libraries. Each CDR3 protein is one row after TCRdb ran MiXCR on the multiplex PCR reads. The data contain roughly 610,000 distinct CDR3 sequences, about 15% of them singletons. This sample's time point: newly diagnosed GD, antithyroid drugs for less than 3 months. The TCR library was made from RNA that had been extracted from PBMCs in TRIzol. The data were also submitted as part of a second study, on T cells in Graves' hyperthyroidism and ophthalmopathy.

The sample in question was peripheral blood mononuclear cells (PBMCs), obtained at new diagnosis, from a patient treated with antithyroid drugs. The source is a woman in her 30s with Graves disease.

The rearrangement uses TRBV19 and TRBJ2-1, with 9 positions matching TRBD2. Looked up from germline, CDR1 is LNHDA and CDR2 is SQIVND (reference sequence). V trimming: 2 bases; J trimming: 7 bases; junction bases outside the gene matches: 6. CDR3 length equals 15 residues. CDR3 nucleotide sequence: TGTGCCAGTAGTATAAACCGAGCGGGAGGTAATGAGCAGTTCTTC. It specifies CASSINRAGGNEQFF.

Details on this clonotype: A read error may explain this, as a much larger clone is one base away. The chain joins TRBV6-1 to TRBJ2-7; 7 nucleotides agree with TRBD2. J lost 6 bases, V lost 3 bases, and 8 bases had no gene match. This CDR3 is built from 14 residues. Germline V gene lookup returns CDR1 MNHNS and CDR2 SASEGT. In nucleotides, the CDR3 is TGTGCCAGCAGTGATGTGGCGGGAGTAGGCGAGCAGTACTTC. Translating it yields CASSDVAGVGEQYF.